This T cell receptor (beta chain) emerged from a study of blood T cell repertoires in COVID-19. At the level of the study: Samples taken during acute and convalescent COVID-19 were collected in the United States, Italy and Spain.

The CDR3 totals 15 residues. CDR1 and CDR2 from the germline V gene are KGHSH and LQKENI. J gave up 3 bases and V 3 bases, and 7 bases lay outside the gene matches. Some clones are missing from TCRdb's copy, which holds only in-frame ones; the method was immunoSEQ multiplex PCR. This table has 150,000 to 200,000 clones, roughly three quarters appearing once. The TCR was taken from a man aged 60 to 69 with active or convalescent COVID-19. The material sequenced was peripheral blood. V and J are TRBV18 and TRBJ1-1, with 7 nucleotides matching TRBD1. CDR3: CASSPTRQGDTEAFF. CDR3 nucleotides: TGTGCCAGCTCACCGACGCGGCAGGGGGACACTGAAGCTTTCTTT.